The clone carrying this T cell receptor (beta chain) was observed a handful of times. Its specificity is unknown. The source of the sample is a study of OX40 agonist ivuxolimab in advanced cancers. The investigators sampled blood at baseline, at cycle 4 day 1, and at cycle 7 day 1. Study-level results: People who partly responded at 0.1-3.0 mg/kg had some of the least clonal expansion seen.

Germline assignment: CDR1 LNHDA and CDR2 SQIVND (reference sequence). Between the trimmed V and J ends, which lost 3 bases and 4 bases, there was a span of 9 bases. The length of the CDR3 is 13 residues. Here immunoSEQ multiplex PCR was the method, and the copy in TCRdb shows in-frame clones only, minus some. This table has under 80,000 clones, around nine tenths appearing once. The starting material was CD4+ or CD8+ T cells sorted from blood, obtained in a trial of the OX40 agonist ivuxolimab. The chain joins TRBV19 to TRBJ1-2, with D uncertain. This sequence was found in an adult with an advanced solid tumor such as melanoma, head and neck, liver or kidney cancer. For the CDR3, the DNA is TGTGCCAGTAGTATGGAAGGGAGCTATGGCTACACCTTC. Translating it yields CASSMEGSYGYTF. Combining the CDR3 with reference TRBV19 and TRBJ1-2 gives the whole variable domain DGGITQSPKYLFRKEGQNVTLSCEQNLNHDAMYWYRQDPGQGLRLIYYSQIVNDFQKGDIAEGYSVSREKKESFPLTVTSAQKNPTAFYLCASSMEGSYGYTFGSGTRLTVV.